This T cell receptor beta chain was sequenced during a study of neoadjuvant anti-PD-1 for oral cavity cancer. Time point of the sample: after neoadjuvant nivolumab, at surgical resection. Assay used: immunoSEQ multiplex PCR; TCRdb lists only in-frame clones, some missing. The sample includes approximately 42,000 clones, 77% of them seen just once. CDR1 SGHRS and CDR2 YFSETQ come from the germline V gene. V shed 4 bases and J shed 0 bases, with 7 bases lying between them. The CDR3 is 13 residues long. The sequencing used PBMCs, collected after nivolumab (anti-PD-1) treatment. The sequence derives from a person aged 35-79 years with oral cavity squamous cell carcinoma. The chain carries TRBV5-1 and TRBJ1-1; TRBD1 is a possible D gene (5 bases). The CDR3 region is CASSQGLNTEAFF. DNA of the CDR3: TGCGCCAGCAGCCAGGGCCTGAACACTGAAGCTTTCTTT.